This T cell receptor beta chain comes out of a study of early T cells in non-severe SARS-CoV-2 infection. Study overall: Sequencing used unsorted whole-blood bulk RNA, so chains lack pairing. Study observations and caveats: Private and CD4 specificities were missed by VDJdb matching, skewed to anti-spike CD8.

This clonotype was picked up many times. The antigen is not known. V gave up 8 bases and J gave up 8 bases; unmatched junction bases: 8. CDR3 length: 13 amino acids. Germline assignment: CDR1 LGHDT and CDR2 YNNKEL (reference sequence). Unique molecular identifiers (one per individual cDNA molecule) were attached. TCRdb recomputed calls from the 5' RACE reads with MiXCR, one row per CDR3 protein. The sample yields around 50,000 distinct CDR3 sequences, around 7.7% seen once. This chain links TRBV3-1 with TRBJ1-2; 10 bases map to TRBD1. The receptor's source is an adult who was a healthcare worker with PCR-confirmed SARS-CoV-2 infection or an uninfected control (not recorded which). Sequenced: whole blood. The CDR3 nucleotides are TGTGCCAGCCAAACCGGGACAGGGGACGGCTACACCTTC. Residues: CASQTGTGDGYTF.